This T cell receptor beta chain was identified during a study of T-cell reconstitution after alpha-beta-depleted transplantation in children. Unique molecular identifiers featured in how the TCRbeta library was prepared. TCRdb reanalysed the PCR reads using MiXCR and keeps one entry per CDR3 protein. The repertoire consists of about 540,000 distinct CDR3 sequences, with around 18% occurring once and the leading ten covering roughly 3.3%. V lost 2 bases and J lost 4; bases outside the gene matches: 6. The CDR3 has 15 amino acids. Germline CDR1 is SEHNR and CDR2 is FQNEAQ (reference sequence). This clonotype was recorded a few times.

This sequence was found in a human donor who donated a stem cell graft to a child with acute lymphoblastic leukemia. This chain connects TRBV7-9 to TRBJ1-2, with TRBD1 matching 8 bases. Material: PBMCs from the stem cell graft donor, obtained from the stem cell graft. CDR3 amino acids: CASSLQGALSYGYTF. The CDR3 DNA is TGTGCCAGCAGCTTACAGGGGGCGTTGAGCTATGGCTACACCTTC.